One T cell receptor (beta chain) is described in this entry. The sample comes from a study of identical twins. A universal primer site was created by template switching, with the cDNA bearing unique molecular identifiers. From the 5' RACE reads, TCRdb called clonotypes with MiXCR, one entry per CDR3 protein. Of a few hundred thousand distinct CDR3 sequences in the sample, approximately 10% were seen once. Germline V gene sequence: CDR1 MGHRA, CDR2 YSYEKL. Trimming removed 1 base at V and 3 bases at J, with 12 bases between. The length of the CDR3 is 15 residues. Specimen: naive T cells sorted from blood. The chain recombines TRBV4-1 with TRBJ2-5; D perhaps matches TRBD1 (6 bases). This receptor was identified in a woman between 50 and 59 years old in good health. The CDR3 nucleotides are TGCGCCAGCAGCCAAGTGGCGACAGGTGAAGAGACCCAGTACTTC. Translating it yields CASSQVATGEETQYF.